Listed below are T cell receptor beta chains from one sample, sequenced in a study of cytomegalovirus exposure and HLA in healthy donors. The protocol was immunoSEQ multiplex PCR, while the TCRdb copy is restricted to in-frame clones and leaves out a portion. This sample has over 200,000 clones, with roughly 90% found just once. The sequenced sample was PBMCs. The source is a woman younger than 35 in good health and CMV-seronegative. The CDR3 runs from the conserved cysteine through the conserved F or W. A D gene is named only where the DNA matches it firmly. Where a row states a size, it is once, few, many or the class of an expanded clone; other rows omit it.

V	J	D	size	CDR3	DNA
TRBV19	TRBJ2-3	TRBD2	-	CASSISGGGGTDTQYF	TGTGCCAGTAGTATATCGGGAGGCGGGGGCACAGATACGCAGTATTTT
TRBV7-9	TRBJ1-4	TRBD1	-	CASSLLRQGRTNEKLFF	TGTGCCAGCAGCTTATTGAGACAGGGGCGGACTAATGAAAAACTGTTTTTT
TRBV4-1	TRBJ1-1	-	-	CASSQGGRGSDTEAFF	TGCGCCAGCAGCCAAGGGGGTCGGGGGTCGGACACTGAAGCTTTCTTT
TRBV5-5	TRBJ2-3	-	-	CASSLGSRPDTQYF	TGTGCCAGCAGCTTGGGCTCGCGCCCAGATACGCAGTATTTT
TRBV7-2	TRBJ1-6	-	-	CASSLGRRVISPLHF	TGTGCCAGCAGCTTAGGGAGGCGGGTAATCTCACCCCTCCACTTT
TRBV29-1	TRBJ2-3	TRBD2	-	CSVAWRESTDTQYF	TGCAGCGTGGCGTGGCGGGAGAGCACAGATACGCAGTATTTT
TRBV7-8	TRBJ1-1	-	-	CASSHFGQTEAFF	TGTGCCAGCAGCCATTTCGGACAGACTGAAGCTTTCTTT
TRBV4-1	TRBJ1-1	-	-	CASSQVQGITEAFF	TGCGCCAGCAGCCAAGTACAGGGAATCACTGAAGCTTTCTTT
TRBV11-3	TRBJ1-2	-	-	CASSLEGRANNYGYTF	TGTGCCAGCAGCTTAGAAGGCAGGGCGAATAACTATGGCTACACCTTC
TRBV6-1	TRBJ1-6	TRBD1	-	CASRVDRSYNSPLHF	TGTGCCAGCAGGGTGGACAGGTCCTATAATTCACCCCTCCACTTT
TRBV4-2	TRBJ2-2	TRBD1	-	CASSQEAQGAKGLAGELFF	TGTGCCAGCAGCCAAGAGGCACAGGGGGCGAAGGGTTTGGCCGGGGAGCTGTTTTTT
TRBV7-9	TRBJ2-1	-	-	CASSTDLVYNEQFF	TGTGCCAGCAGCACCGACCTAGTGTACAATGAGCAGTTCTTC
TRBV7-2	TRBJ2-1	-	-	CASSRGATGNEQFF	TGTGCCAGCAGCCGCGGAGCTACAGGGAATGAGCAGTTCTTC
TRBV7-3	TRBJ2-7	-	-	CASSTGNSYEQYF	TGTGCCAGCAGCACCGGGAACTCCTACGAGCAGTACTTC
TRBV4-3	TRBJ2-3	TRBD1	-	CASSQQTGVPDTQYF	TGCGCCAGCAGCCAACAAACAGGGGTCCCAGATACGCAGTATTTT
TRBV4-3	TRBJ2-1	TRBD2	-	CASSQEPPRSGTSGSGNEQFF	TGCGCCAGCAGCCAAGAGCCCCCGCGGTCCGGGACTAGCGGGAGCGGTAATGAGCAGTTCTTC
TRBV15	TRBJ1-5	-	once	CATSRGGGEGNQPQHF	TGTGCCACCAGCAGGGGGGGAGGAGAGGGCAATCAGCCCCAGCATTTT
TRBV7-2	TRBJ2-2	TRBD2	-	CASSRNRLAGGGTGELFF	TGTGCCAGCAGCCGAAACAGACTAGCGGGAGGGGGCACCGGGGAGCTGTTTTTT
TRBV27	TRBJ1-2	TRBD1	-	CASSSWDSSLLTYGYTF	TGTGCCAGCAGTTCATGGGACAGCTCTCTTTTAACCTATGGCTACACCTTC
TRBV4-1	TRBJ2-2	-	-	CASSPAASWLTGELFF	TGCGCCAGCAGCCCAGCGGCTAGTTGGTTGACCGGGGAGCTGTTTTTT
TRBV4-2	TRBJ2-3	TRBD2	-	CASSQGISGNTDTQYF	TGTGCCAGCAGCCAAGGAATTAGCGGGAACACAGATACGCAGTATTTT
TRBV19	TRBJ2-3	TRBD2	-	CASSIRGTSKGETQYF	TGTGCCAGTAGTATCCGGGGGACTAGCAAGGGGGAGACGCAGTATTTT
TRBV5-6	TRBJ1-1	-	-	CASSAGGIGNTEAFF	TGTGCCAGCAGCGCCGGAGGGATAGGTAACACTGAAGCTTTCTTT
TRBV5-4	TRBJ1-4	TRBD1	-	CASSRFTGAANEKLFF	TGTGCCAGCAGCAGATTCACAGGGGCGGCTAATGAAAAACTGTTTTTT
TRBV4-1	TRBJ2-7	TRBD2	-	CASSQQTSGVEQYF	TGCGCCAGCAGCCAACAGACTAGCGGGGTCGAGCAGTACTTC
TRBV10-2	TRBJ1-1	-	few	CASRLGTPTEAFF	TGCGCCAGCCGATTGGGGACACCCACTGAAGCTTTCTTT
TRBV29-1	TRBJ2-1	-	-	CSVGRSIQGQRNEQFF	TGCAGCGTTGGTCGGTCGATCCAGGGACAAAGGAATGAGCAGTTCTTC
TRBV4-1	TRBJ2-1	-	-	CASRRGNEQFF	TGCGCCAGCCGACGGGGCAATGAGCAGTTCTTC
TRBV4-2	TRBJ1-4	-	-	CASSQGRSVNEKLFF	TGTGCCAGCAGCCAAGGACGTAGCGTTAATGAAAAACTGTTTTTT
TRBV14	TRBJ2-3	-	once	CASSNTGGTDTQYF	TGTGCCAGCAGCAATACGGGAGGCACAGATACGCAGTATTTT
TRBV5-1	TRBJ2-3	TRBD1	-	CASSSGQGKDTQYF	TGCGCCAGCAGCTCGGGACAGGGGAAAGATACGCAGTATTTT
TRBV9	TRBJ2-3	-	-	CASSVGTIASSTDTQYF	TGTGCCAGCAGCGTGGGAACCATAGCGTCTAGCACAGATACGCAGTATTTT
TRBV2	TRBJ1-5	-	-	CASSEAGGRNQPQHF	TGTGCCAGCAGTGAAGCGGGCGGGCGTAATCAGCCCCAGCATTTT
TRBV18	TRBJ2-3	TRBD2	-	CASSPPGLAGGRNTDTQYF	TGTGCCAGCTCACCACCTGGACTAGCGGGAGGGAGAAACACAGATACGCAGTATTTT
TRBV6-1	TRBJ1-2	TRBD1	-	CASSGTGVNYGYTF	TGTGCCAGCAGTGGGACAGGGGTGAACTATGGCTACACCTTC
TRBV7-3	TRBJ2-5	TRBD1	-	CASSFDRGETQYF	TGTGCCAGCAGCTTCGACAGGGGAGAGACCCAGTACTTC
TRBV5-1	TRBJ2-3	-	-	CASSLDLGRDTQYF	TGCGCCAGCAGCTTGGATTTAGGGAGGGATACGCAGTATTTT
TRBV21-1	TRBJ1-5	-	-	CASSLPGTGGYHSNQPQHF	TGTGCCAGCAGCCTACCGGGAACAGGGGGCTACCATAGCAATCAGCCCCAGCATTTT
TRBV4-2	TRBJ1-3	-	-	CASSLFRGSGNTIYF	TGTGCCAGCAGCCTATTCAGGGGCTCTGGAAACACCATATATTTT
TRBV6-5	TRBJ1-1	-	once	CASARSVYDTEAFF	TGTGCCAGCGCTCGTTCGGTGTATGACACTGAAGCTTTCTTT
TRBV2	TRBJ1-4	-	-	CASSDRRGDEKLFF	TGTGCCAGCAGTGATAGGAGGGGAGATGAAAAACTGTTTTTT
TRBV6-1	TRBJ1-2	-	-	CASSALDSRSGYTF	TGTGCCAGCAGTGCATTGGACAGCCGGAGTGGCTACACCTTC